The next 10 T cell receptor beta chains were all read from a single sample in a study of T-cell reconstitution after alpha-beta-depleted transplantation in children. Using unique molecular identifiers, the investigators prepared the TCRbeta library. TCRdb fed the PCR reads into MiXCR, producing one record per CDR3 protein. This table has around 410,000 distinct CDR3 sequences, around 9.9% appearing once. The sample in question was PBMCs from the stem cell graft donor, obtained from the stem cell graft. The receptors were sampled from a human donor who donated a stem cell graft to a child with acute myeloid leukemia.

This clonotype turned up a few times. The V gene is TRBV19, the J gene TRBJ1-1; no clear D gene. The germline CDR1 and CDR2 sequences are LNHDA and SQIVND (reference sequence). The CDR3 consists of 14 residues. The V and J ends lost 3 bases and 0 bases respectively, with 8 bases between them. CDR3 bases: TGTGCCAGTAGTATTGGCCCTATGAACACTGAAGCTTTCTTT. This sequence encodes CASSIGPMNTEAFF.

This clonotype was seen more than once but under ten times. The V and J genes are TRBV7-9 and TRBJ1-1, with D maybe TRBD1 (6 bases). From germline, CDR1 is SEHNR and CDR2 FQNEAQ (reference sequence). The CDR3 contains 16 residues. Trimming removed 1 base at V and 5 bases at J, with 17 bases between. The CDR3 DNA is TGTGCCAGCAGCTTAGGGAACACAGGGCTGGGGACTGAAGCTTTCTTT. This encodes CASSLGNTGLGTEAFF.

The CDR3 protein is CASSSRDRRSSGANVLTF. In nucleotides, the CDR3 is TGTGCCAGCAGCTCCAGGGACAGGCGTAGCTCTGGGGCCAACGTCCTGACTTTC. V and J are TRBV11-1 and TRBJ2-6; 8 nucleotides agree with TRBD1. The CDR3 length is 18 residues. J lost 0 bases, V lost 4 bases, and 8 bases had no gene match. Per germline, CDR1 SGHAT and CDR2 FQDESV (reference sequence).

In its sample, this clonotype was seen a few times. The chain joins TRBV29-1 to TRBJ1-2, with D unclear. CDR1 and CDR2 from the germline V gene are SQVTM and ANQGSEA. Trimming left V 2 bases short and J 3 bases short, with 7 bases between. The CDR3 runs to 12 residues. The CDR3 region is CSVERSDYGYTF. The DNA of the CDR3 is TGCAGCGTTGAAAGGTCTGACTATGGCTACACCTTC.

A few counts support this clonotype. The gene calls are TRBV7-3 and TRBJ2-1, with 9 positions matching TRBD2. Germline V gives CDR1 SGHTA, CDR2 FQGTGA. CDR3 length: 21 residues. V shed 1 base, J shed 3 bases, and the junction held 19 bases outside the gene matches. CDR3 in DNA: TGTGCCAGCAGCTTAAGGCGTCAGTCGTTGGGAAGGACTAGCGACTACAATGAGCAGTTCTTC. Protein product: CASSLRRQSLGRTSDYNEQFF.

This clonotype has only a few counts. This sequence joins TRBV5-6 and TRBJ2-1, with D perhaps assigned TRBD1 or TRBD2 (5 bases each). The length of the CDR3 is 15 residues. Trimming took 3 bases from V and 7 from J, leaving 17 bases between them. Germline loops: CDR1 SGHDT, CDR2 YYEEEE. CDR3 in DNA: TGTGCCAGCAGCTCGGTGGGGGTGTCCGAGAATGAGCAGTTCTTC. This gives the protein CASSSVGVSENEQFF.

This chain uses TRBV10-3 with TRBJ2-1, with a weak D call TRBD1 (5 bases). The CDR3 contains 13 residues. Per germline, CDR1 ENHRY and CDR2 SYGVKD. Trimming left V 4 bases short and J 2 bases short, with 6 bases between. The DNA for the CDR3 is TGTGCCATCAGTGGGACACCCTACAATGAGCAGTTCTTC. It encodes CAISGTPYNEQFF.

Only a few counts were recorded for this clonotype. The genes are TRBV2 and TRBJ1-1; unclear D gene. CDR1 and CDR2 (germline): SNHLY, FYNNEI. The CDR3 extends over 16 amino acids. V dropped 3 bases and J dropped 3 bases, with 17 bases sitting between them. CDR3 sequence (DNA): TGTGCCAGCAGTGATTTATCCCCCGCTTCGGACACTGAAGCTTTCTTT. Translating it yields CASSDLSPASDTEAFF.

The chain couples TRBV20-1 to TRBJ2-1; TRBD2 agrees at 8 bases. The CDR3 spans 18 residues. CDR1 DFQATT and CDR2 SNEGSKA come from the germline V gene (reference sequence). Losses at the gene ends were 0 bases for V and 0 bases for J; bases not matched to a gene: 10. CDR3 amino acids: CSARDAASGSYSYNEQFF. As DNA, the CDR3 is TGCAGTGCTAGAGATGCGGCTAGCGGGTCCTACTCCTACAATGAGCAGTTCTTC.

This clonotype was seen at least ten times. V and J are TRBV20-1 and TRBJ1-4, with a tentative D call TRBD1 (5 bases). V gave up 6 bases and J gave up 11 bases, with 13 bases separating them. This CDR3 comprises 11 residues. Germline V gives CDR1 DFQATT, CDR2 SNEGSKA (reference sequence). The CDR3 coding sequence is TGCAGTGCCCTCCACGGGGACAAACTGTTTTTT. It codes for CSALHGDKLFF.